Each of the 24 T cell receptor beta chains below was sequenced from the same sample in a study of shared clonotypes between healthy human individuals. Assay: immunoSEQ multiplex PCR; the TCRdb copy retains only in-frame clones and omits some. The table includes about 2.3 million clones, just over 90% detected once. Sequencing used naive CD4+ T cells from PBMCs. Subset described: CD45RA+ positively selected. The receptors derive from a man aged 18 to 29 in good health. Some clones in this sample may be carry-over from other donors' samples.

Turning to this clone: This sample also contains other DNA sequences that code for the same CDR3. The DNA of the CDR3 is TGTGCCAGCAGTTTGTGGGGGGGCGAGCAGTACTTC. Translating it yields CASSLWGGEQYF. The chain recombines TRBV28 with TRBJ2-7; 7 bases map to TRBD2. The CDR3 consists of 12 residues. Germline V gives CDR1 MDHEN, CDR2 SYDVKM. Losses at the gene ends were 3 bases for V and 6 bases for J; bases not matched to a gene: 2.

This sequence joins TRBV18 and TRBJ2-5; tentatively, D is TRBD2 (5 bases). Germline assignment: CDR1 KGHSH and CDR2 LQKENI. This CDR3 is 15 amino acids long. Trimming stripped 1 base from V and 9 bases from J, with 18 bases between. The CDR3 loop is CASSPLALAAGSQYF. The CDR3 DNA follows: TGTGCCAGCTCACCACTAGCCCTAGCTGCCGGCTCCCAGTACTTC.

The CDR3 DNA reads as TGTGCCAGCAGTGGAGTAGCGGGATACCAAGAGACCCAGTACTTC. Translated: CASSGVAGYQETQYF. The chain is built from TRBV28 and TRBJ2-5; 8 bases match TRBD2. The germline CDR1 and CDR2 sequences are MDHEN and SYDVKM. V lost 5 bases and J lost 0; bases outside the gene matches: 5. This CDR3 region has 15 residues.

This clone was seen a single time. J is TRBJ2-1 and V is TRBV7-2; D is unresolved. CDR3 size: 12 residues. V was cut by 5 bases and J by 8 bases, with 10 bases left in between. Looked up from germline, CDR1 is SGHTA and CDR2 is FQGNSA. The chain's CDR3 is CASSPSRYEQFF. Here the CDR3 DNA reads TGTGCCAGCAGCCCGTCCCGATATGAGCAGTTCTTC.

The V call is TRBV6-6, the J call TRBJ2-7; TRBD1 aligns across 7 bases. CDR3 length equals 13 residues. V lost 5 bases to trimming and J lost 7 bases; unmatched junction nucleotides: 8. Germline V gene sequence: CDR1 MNHNY, CDR2 SVGAGI (reference sequence). This chain's CDR3 is CASSPLDRTEQYF. As DNA, the CDR3 is TGTGCCAGCAGTCCGTTGGACAGGACGGAGCAGTACTTC.

This CDR3 is CSVEDREDQETQYF. The CDR3 DNA sequence: TGCAGCGTTGAAGACAGGGAGGACCAAGAGACCCAGTACTTC. V usage is TRBV29-1 and J usage is TRBJ2-5, with a weak D call TRBD2 (6 bases). V was shortened by 0 bases and J by 0 bases, with 8 bases between the two germline ends. The CDR3 contains 14 residues. Germline V gene data show CDR1 as SQVTM and CDR2 as ANQGSEA.

V usage is TRBV19 and J usage is TRBJ1-5; 10 bases match TRBD1. CDR3 length equals 15 residues. V gave up 6 bases and J gave up 3 bases; unmatched junction bases: 5. CDR1 is LNHDA, CDR2 SQIVND, per germline (reference sequence). CDR3 loop: CASRPTGGNNQPQHF. CDR3 nucleotide sequence: TGTGCCAGTAGGCCGACAGGGGGCAACAATCAGCCCCAGCATTTT.

To note about this clone: This specimen includes other DNA sequences encoding the same CDR3. This chain links TRBV6-1 with TRBJ2-7; a weak D match, TRBD2 (6 bases). This CDR3 has 14 residues. The germline gives CDR1 MNHNS, CDR2 SASEGT. V gave up 0 bases and J gave up 4 bases, with 10 bases separating them. The CDR3 DNA follows: TGTGCCAGCAGTGAAGCCGGGACTGGTTACGAGCAGTACTTC. Translating gives CASSEAGTGYEQYF.

This chain joins TRBV5-4 and TRBJ2-7; D is possibly TRBD1 (6 bases). Per the germline V gene, CDR1 is SGHNT and CDR2 is YYREEE (reference sequence). The CDR3 has 14 residues. V was pared by 6 bases and J by 2 bases, with 15 bases between. CDR3 coding DNA: TGTGCCAGCAAAGATTCGACAGGCCCCTACGAGCAGTACTTC. This translates into CASKDSTGPYEQYF.

The chain has TRBV5-4 and TRBJ1-1; D perhaps matches TRBD1 (6 bases). The CDR3 sequence is 14 residues long. V lost 4 bases to trimming and J lost 1 base, with 11 bases between them. Germline CDR1 SGHNT, CDR2 YYREEE (reference sequence). CDR3 loop: CASSREGGNTEAFF. In DNA, the CDR3 is TGTGCCAGCAGCAGGGAAGGGGGGAACACTGAAGCTTTCTTT.

The chain recombines TRBV5-6 with TRBJ1-4; D remains ambiguous. This CDR3 has 14 amino acids. V dropped 3 bases and J dropped 7 bases, with 13 bases sitting between them. CDR1 and CDR2 (germline): SGHDT, YYEEEE. DNA of the CDR3: TGTGCCAGCAGCTCGGACCCCTCAGGTGAAAAACTGTTTTTT. Translation: CASSSDPSGEKLFF. The variable domain in full, with the rest retrieved from reference TRBV5-6 and TRBJ1-4, is DAGVTQSPTHLIKTRGQQVTLRCSPKSGHDTVSWYQQALGQGPQFIFQYYEEEERQRGNFPDRFSGHQFPNYSSELNVNALLLGDSALYLCASSSDPSGEKLFFGSGTQLSVL.

The chain joins TRBV27 to TRBJ2-2; D is ambiguous. The CDR3 is 15 amino acids. CDR1 is MNHEY and CDR2 is SMNVEV in the germline V gene (reference sequence). V was shortened by 3 bases and J by 4 bases, with 12 bases between the two germline ends. Written as DNA, the CDR3 is TGTGCCAGCAGTTTCGCCGAGACTCCCACCGGGGAGCTGTTTTTT. This sequence encodes CASSFAETPTGELFF.

This sequence joins TRBV4-1 and TRBJ1-5, with a weak D call TRBD1 (5 bases). The CDR3 is 17 amino acids. CDR1 and CDR2 (germline): MGHRA, YSYEKL. Trimming shortened V by 3 bases and J by 1 base, and 16 bases separated the two germline ends. The CDR3 protein is CASSHRDVRVSNQPQHF. CDR3 in DNA: TGCGCCAGCAGCCACCGCGACGTCAGGGTGAGCAATCAGCCCCAGCATTTT.

The rearrangement links TRBV5-1 to TRBJ2-1; TRBD1 matches 7 bases. V lost 0 bases to trimming and J lost 0 bases; unmatched junction nucleotides: 12. Germline CDR1 is SGHRS and CDR2 is YFSETQ. This CDR3 is built from 19 residues. DNA of the CDR3: TGCGCCAGCAGCTTGGGGCCCCCGGGACAGTTCAGCTCCTACAATGAGCAGTTCTTC. Translated, it gives CASSLGPPGQFSSYNEQFF.

A single count supports this clone. The chain carries TRBV4-3 and TRBJ2-7; 8 nucleotides line up with TRBD2. The J segment lost 3 bases and the V segment lost 0 bases, leaving 7 bases of the junction unmatched. This CDR3 region has 16 residues. Germline lookup yields CDR1 LGHNA and CDR2 YSLEER. CDR3 in DNA: TGCGCCAGCAGCCAAGATGGGCTAGCGGGCTACTACGAGCAGTACTTC. As protein: CASSQDGLAGYYEQYF.

V gene TRBV5-1 combines with J gene TRBJ2-1; 7 bases agree with TRBD1. V trimming: 5 bases; J trimming: 4 bases; junction bases outside the gene matches: 6. From germline, CDR1 is SGHRS and CDR2 YFSETQ. The CDR3 has 14 amino acids. The CDR3 DNA sequence: TGCGCCAGCAGACGGAGACAGGGATACAATGAGCAGTTCTTC. Translation: CASRRRQGYNEQFF.

This clone has just a few counts. V usage is TRBV30 and J usage is TRBJ1-5, with 7 bases identical to TRBD1. With V trimmed by 5 bases and J by 5 bases, 3 bases remained unmatched. This CDR3 is 12 amino acids long. The germline CDR1 and CDR2 sequences are GTSNPN and SVGIG (reference sequence). The DNA of the CDR3 is TGTGCCTGGTCAGGGGGTCATCAGCCCCAGCATTTT. As protein: CAWSGGHQPQHF. Together with reference TRBV30 and TRBJ1-5, the CDR3 gives the full variable domain: SQTIHQWPATLVQPVGSPLSLECTVEGTSNPNLYWYRQAAGRGLQLLFYSVGIGQISSEVPQNLSASRPQDRQFILSSKKLLLSDSGFYLCAWSGGHQPQHFGDGTRLSIL.

V usage is TRBV10-3 and J usage is TRBJ1-4; no reliable D call. From germline, CDR1 is ENHRY and CDR2 SYGVKD. This CDR3 comprises 17 residues. V lost 0 bases and J 0 bases, leaving 11 bases between the germline ends. CDR3 nucleotides: TGTGCCATCAGTGAGTCCGGCAGACCTGCAACTAATGAAAAACTGTTTTTT. It encodes CAISESGRPATNEKLFF.

V usage is TRBV28 and J usage is TRBJ1-2, with no clear D. Trimming stripped 4 bases from V and 8 bases from J, with 11 bases between. Germline V gene data show CDR1 as MDHEN and CDR2 as SYDVKM. There are 12 residues in the CDR3. The chain's CDR3 is CASSWQAGGYTF. Here the CDR3 DNA reads TGTGCCAGCAGTTGGCAGGCGGGCGGCTACACCTTC.

J is TRBJ1-1 and V is TRBV27; D is unclear. The V gene's germline CDR1 is MNHEY and CDR2 SMNVEV (reference sequence). CDR3 length: 13 amino acids. V was pared by 4 bases and J by 1 base, with 7 bases between. The CDR3 DNA follows: TGTGCCAGCAGTTACTACCAGAACACTGAAGCTTTCTTT. It is translated as CASSYYQNTEAFF.

This chain links TRBV7-2 with TRBJ2-3, with D unresolved. V was clipped by 5 bases and J by 5 bases, with 5 bases between them. The CDR3 loop spans 11 amino acids. Germline CDR1 reads SGHTA; CDR2 reads FQGNSA. The DNA for the CDR3 is TGTGCCAGCAGCCCCGTAGATACGCAGTATTTT. Its translation: CASSPVDTQYF.

This chain links TRBV30 with TRBJ2-7; possibly TRBD1 or TRBD2 for D (6 bases each). The germline gives CDR1 GTSNPN, CDR2 SVGIG (reference sequence). CDR3 length equals 14 residues. The V end lost 4 bases, the J end lost 4 bases, and 17 bases lay between the germline ends. In nucleotides, the CDR3 is TGTGCCTGGAAGGGGGGAACTACATTATACGAGCAGTACTTC. Translated: CAWKGGTTLYEQYF.

V usage is TRBV5-1 and J usage is TRBJ2-3; 13 nucleotides match TRBD2. J lost 9 bases, V lost 3 bases, and 4 bases had no gene match. The CDR3 sequence is 14 residues long. Per germline, CDR1 SGHRS and CDR2 YFSETQ. The CDR3 protein is CASSWEGLAGTQYF. DNA of the CDR3: TGCGCCAGCAGCTGGGAGGGACTAGCGGGGACGCAGTATTTT.

The gene calls are TRBV27 and TRBJ2-7; 7 bases are shared with TRBD2. V shed 5 bases, J shed 4 bases, and the junction held 11 bases outside the gene matches. The CDR3 runs 15 residues. Per germline, CDR1 MNHEY and CDR2 SMNVEV (reference sequence). The DNA for the CDR3 is TGTGCCAGCAGTATCGCTGGGGACTATCCGTACGAGCAGTACTTC. Its protein is CASSIAGDYPYEQYF.